These 2 T cell receptor beta chains were sequenced from one sample in a study of control samples from healthy donors and cancer patients. The assay was immunoSEQ multiplex PCR, and TCRdb's table has in-frame clones only and misses some. This table holds about 150,000 clones, about 94% found once. Material for sequencing was blood. These receptors all stem from a man aged 50 to 59 in good health.

The rearrangement links TRBV4-1 to TRBJ2-3, with D uncertain. Germline CDR1 reads MGHRA; CDR2 reads YSYEKL. This CDR3 has 15 residues. The V end lost 0 bases, the J end lost 6 bases, and 13 bases lay between the germline ends. The CDR3 nucleotides are TGCGCCAGCAGCCAAGACCCGGTCGCTCGGGATACGCAGTATTTT. Translated, it gives CASSQDPVARDTQYF.

CDR3 in amino acids: CASSLSLGGETQYF. The CDR3 DNA follows: TGTGCCAGCAGTTTGAGCCTAGGAGGAGAGACCCAGTACTTC. The V call is TRBV27, the J call TRBJ2-5, with a possible D match to TRBD2 (5 bases). V was clipped by 3 bases and J by 4 bases, with 12 bases between them. The CDR3 sequence is 14 residues long. Germline V CDR1 and CDR2: MNHEY, SMNVEV (reference sequence).